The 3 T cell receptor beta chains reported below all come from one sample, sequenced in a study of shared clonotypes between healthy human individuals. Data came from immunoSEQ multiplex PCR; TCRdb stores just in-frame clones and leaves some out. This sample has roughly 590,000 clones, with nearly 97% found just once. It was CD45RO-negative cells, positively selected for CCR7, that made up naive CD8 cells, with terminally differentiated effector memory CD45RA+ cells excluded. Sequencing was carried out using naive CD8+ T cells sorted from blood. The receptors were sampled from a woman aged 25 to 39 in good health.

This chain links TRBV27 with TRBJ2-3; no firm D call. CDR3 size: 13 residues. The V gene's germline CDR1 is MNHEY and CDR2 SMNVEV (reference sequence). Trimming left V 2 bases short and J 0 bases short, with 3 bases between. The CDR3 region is CASSLRSTDTQYF. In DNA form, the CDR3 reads TGTGCCAGCAGTTTAAGGAGCACAGATACGCAGTATTTT.

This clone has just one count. The CDR3 DNA sequence: TGCGCCAGCAGCTTGGAAGGGGGGCTCACAGATACGCAGTATTTT. The encoded protein is CASSLEGGLTDTQYF. The V gene is TRBV5-1, the J gene TRBJ2-3; D may correspond to TRBD1 or TRBD2 (6 bases each). Germline CDR1 is SGHRS and CDR2 is YFSETQ. Trimming shortened V by 0 bases and J by 2 bases, and 10 bases separated the two germline ends. There are 15 residues in the CDR3.

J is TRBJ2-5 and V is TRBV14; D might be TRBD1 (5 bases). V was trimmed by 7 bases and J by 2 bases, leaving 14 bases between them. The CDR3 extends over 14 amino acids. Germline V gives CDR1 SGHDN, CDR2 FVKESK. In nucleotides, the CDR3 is TGTGCCAGCATGCCAGGGCAGGGACAAGAGACCCAGTACTTC. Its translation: CASMPGQGQETQYF.